The rows below give T cell receptor beta chains drawn from one sample of a study of PD-1 blockade in mismatch repair-deficient tumors. The antigens of these receptors remain unknown. Generated by immunoSEQ multiplex PCR, the TCRdb table keeps only in-frame clones and is missing some. The table has about 14,000 clones, about 88% seen once. This specimen was cells cultured in vitro, taken from a patient treated with pembrolizumab. The receptor source for this set is an adult with mismatch repair-deficient cancer. Each CDR3 is given with its conserved first and last residue. D genes are given only for firm matches. The listing skips clone size in some rows; elsewhere it reads once, few, many or a size class.

D gene: -
CDR3 length: 16
V gene: TRBV7-2
J gene: TRBJ1-5
clone size: -
CDR3 protein: CASSSRGGFGNQPQHF
CDR3 DNA: TGTGCCAGCAGCTCCCGAGGGGGGTTCGGCAATCAGCCCCAGCATTTT

D gene: -
CDR3 length: 17
V gene: TRBV5-1
J gene: TRBJ1-6
clone size: -
CDR3 protein: CASSTGQWSSYNSPLHF
CDR3 DNA: TGCGCCAGCAGCACCGGACAGTGGAGCTCCTATAATTCACCCCTCCACTTT

D gene: -
CDR3 length: 14
V gene: TRBV27
J gene: TRBJ2-3
clone size: -
CDR3 protein: CASTAGGVGNTQYF
CDR3 DNA: TGTGCCAGCACCGCAGGAGGGGTCGGGAATACGCAGTATTTT

D gene: TRBD1
CDR3 length: 14
V gene: TRBV6-6
J gene: TRBJ1-1
clone size: -
CDR3 protein: CASSRGQGLSEAFF
CDR3 DNA: TGTGCCAGCAGCCGCGGACAGGGTCTGTCTGAAGCTTTCTTT

D gene: TRBD1
CDR3 length: 14
V gene: TRBV18
J gene: TRBJ2-7
clone size: few
CDR3 protein: CASSPGTASYEQYF
CDR3 DNA: TGTGCCAGCTCACCCGGGACAGCCTCCTACGAGCAGTACTTC

D gene: TRBD2
CDR3 length: 15
V gene: TRBV7-2
J gene: TRBJ2-7
clone size: -
CDR3 protein: CASSLESGGWYEQYF
CDR3 DNA: TGTGCCAGCAGCTTAGAGAGCGGGGGATGGTACGAGCAGTACTTC

D gene: -
CDR3 length: 14
V gene: TRBV7-9
J gene: TRBJ2-1
clone size: -
CDR3 protein: CASREQGGRNEQFF
CDR3 DNA: TGTGCCAGCAGAGAACAGGGAGGGCGCAATGAGCAGTTCTTC

D gene: TRBD2
CDR3 length: 16
V gene: TRBV7-3
J gene: TRBJ2-3
clone size: -
CDR3 protein: CASSQWTSQLTDTQYF
CDR3 DNA: TGTGCCAGCAGCCAGTGGACTAGCCAACTCACAGATACGCAGTATTTT

D gene: -
CDR3 length: 15
V gene: TRBV5-4
J gene: TRBJ2-1
clone size: -
CDR3 protein: CASTRGASDYNEQFF
CDR3 DNA: TGTGCCAGCACCCGGGGGGCTAGCGACTACAATGAGCAGTTCTTC

D gene: -
CDR3 length: 13
V gene: TRBV6-5
J gene: TRBJ1-1
clone size: -
CDR3 protein: CASSPDGNTEAFF
CDR3 DNA: TGTGCCAGCAGTCCGGACGGGAACACTGAAGCTTTCTTT

D gene: -
CDR3 length: 12
V gene: TRBV30
J gene: TRBJ2-5
clone size: once
CDR3 protein: CAWSIAKETQYF
CDR3 DNA: TGTGCCTGGAGTATTGCGAAGGAGACCCAGTACTTC

D gene: -
CDR3 length: 18
V gene: TRBV5-5
J gene: TRBJ1-3
clone size: -
CDR3 protein: CASSSHRPGGGFGNTIYF
CDR3 DNA: TGTGCCAGCAGCTCACACCGACCGGGGGGTGGATTTGGAAACACCATATATTTT

D gene: -
CDR3 length: 14
V gene: TRBV6-5
J gene: TRBJ2-1
clone size: -
CDR3 protein: CASSYSAGRNEQFF
CDR3 DNA: TGTGCCAGCAGTTACTCAGCAGGGAGGAATGAGCAGTTCTTC

D gene: TRBD1
CDR3 length: 16
V gene: TRBV28
J gene: TRBJ1-4
clone size: -
CDR3 protein: CASRPTGTGGNEKLFF
CDR3 DNA: TGTGCCAGCAGACCGACCGGGACAGGGGGAAACGAAAAACTGTTTTTT

D gene: TRBD2
CDR3 length: 17
V gene: TRBV5-1
J gene: TRBJ2-7
clone size: -
CDR3 protein: CASSLTGLAGLSYEQYF
CDR3 DNA: TGCGCCAGCAGCCTTACGGGACTAGCGGGTCTCTCCTACGAGCAGTACTTC

D gene: TRBD1
CDR3 length: 15
V gene: TRBV28
J gene: TRBJ2-7
clone size: -
CDR3 protein: CASSSGTGWSYEQYF
CDR3 DNA: TGTGCCAGCAGTTCGGGGACAGGGTGGTCCTACGAGCAGTACTTC

D gene: -
CDR3 length: 16
V gene: TRBV4-1
J gene: TRBJ1-5
clone size: -
CDR3 protein: CASSPPWKRVSQPQHF
CDR3 DNA: TGCGCCAGCAGCCCGCCTTGGAAAAGGGTTAGTCAGCCCCAGCATTTT

D gene: -
CDR3 length: 12
V gene: TRBV30
J gene: TRBJ1-6
clone size: -
CDR3 protein: CAWGQYNSPLHF
CDR3 DNA: TGTGCCTGGGGACAGTATAATTCACCCCTCCACTTT

D gene: -
CDR3 length: 15
V gene: TRBV7-2
J gene: TRBJ2-1
clone size: once
CDR3 protein: CASSLVFGAYNEQFF
CDR3 DNA: TGTGCCAGCAGCTTAGTCTTCGGGGCCTACAATGAGCAGTTCTTC

D gene: -
CDR3 length: 11
V gene: TRBV27
J gene: TRBJ2-7
clone size: -
CDR3 protein: CASSQRNEQYF
CDR3 DNA: TGTGCCAGCAGCCAACGAAACGAGCAGTACTTC

D gene: -
CDR3 length: 14
V gene: TRBV7-3
J gene: TRBJ2-7
clone size: -
CDR3 protein: CASSLTVGASEQYF
CDR3 DNA: TGTGCCAGCAGCTTAACGGTGGGAGCCTCAGAGCAGTACTTC

D gene: -
CDR3 length: 15
V gene: TRBV28
J gene: TRBJ1-5
clone size: -
CDR3 protein: CASSLGGDSNQPQHF
CDR3 DNA: TGTGCCAGCAGTTTAGGAGGAGATAGCAATCAGCCCCAGCATTTT

D gene: TRBD2
CDR3 length: 18
V gene: TRBV9
J gene: TRBJ2-1
clone size: -
CDR3 protein: CASSLRGLTSGRANEQFF
CDR3 DNA: TGTGCCAGCAGCCTCCGAGGACTGACTAGCGGGAGGGCCAATGAGCAGTTCTTC

D gene: TRBD1
CDR3 length: 14
V gene: TRBV7-2
J gene: TRBJ2-7
clone size: few
CDR3 protein: CASSGRQGHYEQYF
CDR3 DNA: TGTGCCAGCAGCGGCCGACAGGGCCACTACGAGCAGTACTTC

D gene: TRBD1
CDR3 length: 14
V gene: TRBV10-2
J gene: TRBJ2-7
clone size: -
CDR3 protein: CASSVPGGVYEQYF
CDR3 DNA: TGCGCCAGCAGTGTCCCAGGGGGCGTCTACGAGCAGTACTTC

D gene: -
CDR3 length: 15
V gene: TRBV28
J gene: TRBJ2-1
clone size: -
CDR3 protein: CASSQWTDSYNEQFF
CDR3 DNA: TGTGCCAGCAGCCAGTGGACTGACTCCTACAATGAGCAGTTCTTC

D gene: -
CDR3 length: 15
V gene: TRBV10-1
J gene: TRBJ2-1
clone size: -
CDR3 protein: CASSEGPGGYNEQFF
CDR3 DNA: TGCGCCAGCAGTGAAGGTCCCGGGGGCTACAATGAGCAGTTCTTC

D gene: TRBD1
CDR3 length: 15
V gene: TRBV7-9
J gene: TRBJ2-7
clone size: -
CDR3 protein: CASSLGQGEIREQYF
CDR3 DNA: TGTGCCAGCAGCTTAGGACAGGGGGAAATTCGCGAGCAGTACTTC

D gene: TRBD1
CDR3 length: 13
V gene: TRBV19
J gene: TRBJ1-1
clone size: -
CDR3 protein: CASSSGQDTEAFF
CDR3 DNA: TGTGCCAGTAGTTCGGGACAGGACACTGAAGCTTTCTTT

D gene: TRBD2
CDR3 length: 18
V gene: TRBV5-4
J gene: TRBJ2-3
clone size: -
CDR3 protein: CASSPTSGRAWGTDTQYF
CDR3 DNA: TGTGCCAGCAGCCCAACTAGCGGGAGGGCCTGGGGGACAGATACGCAGTATTTT

D gene: -
CDR3 length: 11
V gene: TRBV6-1
J gene: TRBJ2-1
clone size: -
CDR3 protein: CASRATGRPFF
CDR3 DNA: TGTGCCAGCAGGGCCACCGGACGACCGTTCTTC

D gene: -
CDR3 length: 16
V gene: TRBV28
J gene: TRBJ2-7
clone size: -
CDR3 protein: CASTSGGGQGRYEQYF
CDR3 DNA: TGTGCCAGCACCTCGGGGGGGGGACAGGGTAGGTACGAGCAGTACTTC

D gene: TRBD2
CDR3 length: 15
V gene: TRBV19
J gene: TRBJ2-3
clone size: -
CDR3 protein: CASRELAGASDTQYF
CDR3 DNA: TGTGCCAGTAGGGAACTAGCGGGAGCTTCAGATACGCAGTATTTT

D gene: TRBD2
CDR3 length: 15
V gene: TRBV6-5
J gene: TRBJ2-1
clone size: -
CDR3 protein: CASSRLAGSADEQFF
CDR3 DNA: TGTGCCAGCAGCCGACTAGCGGGATCGGCGGATGAGCAGTTCTTC

D gene: -
CDR3 length: 15
V gene: TRBV5-1
J gene: TRBJ2-1
clone size: few
CDR3 protein: CASSFFLRGPNEQFF
CDR3 DNA: TGCGCCAGCAGCTTTTTTCTACGGGGACCCAATGAGCAGTTCTTC

D gene: TRBD2
CDR3 length: 15
V gene: TRBV28
J gene: TRBJ2-7
clone size: once
CDR3 protein: CASSLSASGSYEQYF
CDR3 DNA: TGTGCCAGCAGTTTATCGGCTAGCGGGAGCTACGAGCAGTACTTC

D gene: -
CDR3 length: 14
V gene: TRBV5-1
J gene: TRBJ2-1
clone size: -
CDR3 protein: CASSLGTDNNEQFF
CDR3 DNA: TGCGCCAGCAGCTTGGGGACAGATAACAATGAGCAGTTCTTC

D gene: TRBD2
CDR3 length: 15
V gene: TRBV19
J gene: TRBJ2-7
clone size: -
CDR3 protein: CASSMKAGESYEQYF
CDR3 DNA: TGTGCCAGTAGTATGAAAGCGGGAGAGTCCTACGAGCAGTACTTC

D gene: -
CDR3 length: 15
V gene: TRBV5-4
J gene: TRBJ1-1
clone size: once
CDR3 protein: CASSLARGGGTEAFF
CDR3 DNA: TGTGCCAGCAGCTTGGCGAGGGGAGGTGGCACTGAAGCTTTCTTT

D gene: TRBD1
CDR3 length: 16
V gene: TRBV19
J gene: TRBJ1-1
clone size: -
CDR3 protein: CASTPTGGESIAVAFF
CDR3 DNA: TGTGCCAGTACCCCTACAGGGGGAGAGAGCATCGCGGTGGCTTTCTTT

D gene: -
CDR3 length: 15
V gene: TRBV7-8
J gene: TRBJ2-1
clone size: few
CDR3 protein: CASSLRGAAYNEQFF
CDR3 DNA: TGTGCCAGCAGCTTAAGGGGAGCGGCCTACAATGAGCAGTTCTTC

D gene: -
CDR3 length: 15
V gene: TRBV27
J gene: TRBJ1-6
clone size: -
CDR3 protein: CASSLFSGVNSPLHF
CDR3 DNA: TGTGCCAGCAGTTTATTCTCAGGGGTAAATTCACCCCTCCACTTT

D gene: TRBD1
CDR3 length: 14
V gene: TRBV5-6
J gene: TRBJ2-5
clone size: -
CDR3 protein: CASSDSRGLETQYF
CDR3 DNA: TGTGCCAGCAGCGACAGCAGGGGGCTAGAGACCCAGTACTTC

D gene: -
CDR3 length: 13
V gene: TRBV5-1
J gene: TRBJ2-5
clone size: -
CDR3 protein: CASSSQGSETQYF
CDR3 DNA: TGCGCCAGCAGCTCCCAGGGTTCAGAGACCCAGTACTTC

D gene: -
CDR3 length: 14
V gene: TRBV28
J gene: TRBJ2-3
clone size: -
CDR3 protein: CATKPRQDTDTQYF
CDR3 DNA: TGTGCCACTAAGCCCCGTCAGGACACAGATACGCAGTATTTT

D gene: -
CDR3 length: 14
V gene: TRBV7-6
J gene: TRBJ1-1
clone size: -
CDR3 protein: CASERGSDHTEAFF
CDR3 DNA: TGTGCCAGTGAGCGGGGGAGTGACCACACTGAAGCTTTCTTT

D gene: -
CDR3 length: 16
V gene: TRBV10-3
J gene: TRBJ2-7
clone size: -
CDR3 protein: CAISESLGRQTYEQYF
CDR3 DNA: TGTGCCATCAGTGAGTCTCTGGGGAGACAGACCTACGAGCAGTACTTC